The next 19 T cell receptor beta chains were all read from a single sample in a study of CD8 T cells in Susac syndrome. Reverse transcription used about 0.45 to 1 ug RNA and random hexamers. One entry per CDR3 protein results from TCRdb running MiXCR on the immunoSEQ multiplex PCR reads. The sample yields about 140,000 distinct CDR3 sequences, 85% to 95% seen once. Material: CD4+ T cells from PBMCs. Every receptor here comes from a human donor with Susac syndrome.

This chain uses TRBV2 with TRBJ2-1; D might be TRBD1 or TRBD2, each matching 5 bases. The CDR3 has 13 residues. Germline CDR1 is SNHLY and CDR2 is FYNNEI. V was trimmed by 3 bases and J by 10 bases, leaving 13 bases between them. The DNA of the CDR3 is TGTGCCAGCAGTGATTTGGGGGTGGGGGAGCAGTTCTTC. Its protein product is CASSDLGVGEQFF.

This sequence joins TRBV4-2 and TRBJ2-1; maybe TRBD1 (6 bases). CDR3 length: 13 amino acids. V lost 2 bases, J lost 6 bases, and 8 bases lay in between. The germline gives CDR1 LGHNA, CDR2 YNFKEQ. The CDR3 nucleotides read TGTGCCAGCAGCCAAACAGGGAGCAATGAGCAGTTCTTC. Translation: CASSQTGSNEQFF.

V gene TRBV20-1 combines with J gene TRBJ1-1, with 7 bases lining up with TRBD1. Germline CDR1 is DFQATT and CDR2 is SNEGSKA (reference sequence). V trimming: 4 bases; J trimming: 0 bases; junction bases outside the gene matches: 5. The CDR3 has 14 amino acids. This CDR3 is CSAIQGGVNTEAFF. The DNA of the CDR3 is TGCAGTGCTATCCAGGGGGGGGTGAACACTGAAGCTTTCTTT.

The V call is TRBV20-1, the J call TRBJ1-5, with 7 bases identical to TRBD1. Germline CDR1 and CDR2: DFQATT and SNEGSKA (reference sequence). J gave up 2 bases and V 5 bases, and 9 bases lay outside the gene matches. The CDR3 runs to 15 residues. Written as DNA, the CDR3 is TGCAGTGCTCCAACGACAGGGAGTCGCAATCAGCCCCAGCATTTT. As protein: CSAPTTGSRNQPQHF.

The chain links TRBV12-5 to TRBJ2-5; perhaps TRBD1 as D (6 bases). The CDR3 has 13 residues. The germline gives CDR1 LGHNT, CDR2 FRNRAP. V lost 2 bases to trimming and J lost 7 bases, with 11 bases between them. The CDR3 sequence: CASGLLEQGTQYF. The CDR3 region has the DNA TGTGCTAGTGGTTTGTTGGAACAGGGGACCCAGTACTTC. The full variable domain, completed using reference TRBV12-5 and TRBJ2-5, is DARVTQTPRHKVTEMGQEVTMRCQPILGHNTVFWYRQTMMQGLELLAYFRNRAPLDDSGMPKDRFSAEMPDATLATLKIQPSEPRDSAVYFCASGLLEQGTQYFGPGTRLLVL.

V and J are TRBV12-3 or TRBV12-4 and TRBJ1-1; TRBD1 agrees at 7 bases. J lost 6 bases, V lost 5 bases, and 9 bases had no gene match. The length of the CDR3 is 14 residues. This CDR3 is CASSPRGVGSEAFF. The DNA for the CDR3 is TGTGCCAGCAGTCCCAGGGGGGTTGGATCTGAAGCTTTCTTT.

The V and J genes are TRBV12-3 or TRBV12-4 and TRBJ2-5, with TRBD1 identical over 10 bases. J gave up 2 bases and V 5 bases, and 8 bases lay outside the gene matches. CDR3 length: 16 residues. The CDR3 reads CASSPGTGVRQETQYF. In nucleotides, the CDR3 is TGTGCCAGCAGTCCCGGGACAGGGGTCCGGCAAGAGACCCAGTACTTC.

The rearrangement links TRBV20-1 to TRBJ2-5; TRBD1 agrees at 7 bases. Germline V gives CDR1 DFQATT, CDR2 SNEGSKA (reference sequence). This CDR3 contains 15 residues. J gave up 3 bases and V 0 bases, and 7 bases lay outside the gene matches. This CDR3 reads CSARDGRQGEETQYF. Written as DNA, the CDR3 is TGCAGTGCTAGAGATGGCCGACAGGGAGAAGAGACCCAGTACTTC.

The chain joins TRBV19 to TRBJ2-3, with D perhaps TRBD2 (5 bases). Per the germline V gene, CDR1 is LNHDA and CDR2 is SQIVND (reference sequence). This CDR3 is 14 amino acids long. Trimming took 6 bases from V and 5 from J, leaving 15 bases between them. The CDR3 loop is CASRGRWSGDTQYF. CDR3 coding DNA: TGTGCCAGTAGGGGAAGGTGGAGCGGAGATACGCAGTATTTT.

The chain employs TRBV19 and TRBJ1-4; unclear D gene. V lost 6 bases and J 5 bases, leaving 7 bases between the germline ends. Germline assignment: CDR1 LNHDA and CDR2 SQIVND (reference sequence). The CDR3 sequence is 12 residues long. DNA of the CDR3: TGTGCCAGTAGAGAAGCGAATGAAAAACTGTTTTTT. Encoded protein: CASREANEKLFF.

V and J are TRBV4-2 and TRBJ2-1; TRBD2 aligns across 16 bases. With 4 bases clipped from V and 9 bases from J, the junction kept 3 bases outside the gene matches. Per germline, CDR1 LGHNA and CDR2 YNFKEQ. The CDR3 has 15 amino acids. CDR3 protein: CASSPGTSGRVEQFF. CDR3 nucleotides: TGTGCCAGCAGCCCCGGGACTAGCGGGAGGGTTGAGCAGTTCTTC.

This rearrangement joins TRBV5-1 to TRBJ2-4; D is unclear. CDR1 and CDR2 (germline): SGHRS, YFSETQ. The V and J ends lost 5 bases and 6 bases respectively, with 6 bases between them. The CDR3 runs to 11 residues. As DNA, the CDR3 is TGCGCCAGCAGTTCCGGAAACATTCAGTACTTC. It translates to CASSSGNIQYF.

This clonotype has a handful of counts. The CDR3 is CASSRGQGAMWGEAFF. DNA of the CDR3: TGTGCCAGCAGCCGGGGACAGGGGGCGATGTGGGGTGAAGCTTTCTTT. The chain carries TRBV4-2 and TRBJ1-1; 12 bases line up with TRBD1. This CDR3 comprises 16 residues. With 4 bases clipped from V and 7 bases from J, the junction kept 10 bases outside the gene matches. CDR1 is LGHNA, CDR2 YNFKEQ, per germline.

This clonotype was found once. This CDR3 reads CASSYSQGRLGNIQYF. As DNA, the CDR3 is TGTGCCAGCAGTTACTCGCAGGGGAGGTTAGGAAACATTCAGTACTTC. The chain carries TRBV6-2 or TRBV6-3 and TRBJ2-4, with D perhaps assigned TRBD1 or TRBD2 (6 bases each). Germline CDR1 and CDR2: MNHEY and SVGEGT. V gave up 0 bases and J gave up 6 bases, with 15 bases separating them. This CDR3 is 16 amino acids long.

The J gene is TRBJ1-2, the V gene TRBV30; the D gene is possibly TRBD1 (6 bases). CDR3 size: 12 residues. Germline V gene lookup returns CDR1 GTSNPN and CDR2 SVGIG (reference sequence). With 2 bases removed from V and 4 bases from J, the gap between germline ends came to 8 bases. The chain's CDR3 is CAWSIGGYGYTF. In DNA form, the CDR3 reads TGTGCCTGGAGTATAGGGGGCTATGGCTACACCTTC.

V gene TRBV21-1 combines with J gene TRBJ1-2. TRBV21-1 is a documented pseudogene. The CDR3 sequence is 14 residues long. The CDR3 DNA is TGTGCCAGCAGCAAAAGGGTGAATAACTATGGCTACACCTTC. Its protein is CASSKRVNNYGYTF.

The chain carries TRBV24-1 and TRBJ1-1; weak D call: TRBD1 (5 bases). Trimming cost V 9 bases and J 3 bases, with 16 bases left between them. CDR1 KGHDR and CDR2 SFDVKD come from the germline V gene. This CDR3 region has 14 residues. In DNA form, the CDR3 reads TGTGCCACCCGCAGATCCCTGGGGGACACTGAAGCTTTCTTT. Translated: CATRRSLGDTEAFF.

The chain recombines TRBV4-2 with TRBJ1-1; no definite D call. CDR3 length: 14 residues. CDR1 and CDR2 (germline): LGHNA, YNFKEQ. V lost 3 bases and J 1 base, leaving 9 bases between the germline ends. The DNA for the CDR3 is TGTGCCAGCAGCCAGATGACCCGGAACACTGAAGCTTTCTTT. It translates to CASSQMTRNTEAFF.

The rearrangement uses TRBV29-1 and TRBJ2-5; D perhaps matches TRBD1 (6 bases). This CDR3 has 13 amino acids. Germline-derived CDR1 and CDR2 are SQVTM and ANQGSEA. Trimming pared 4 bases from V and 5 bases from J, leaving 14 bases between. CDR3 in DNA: TGCAGCGTTGCAGGACAGCTTGTTGAGACCCAGTACTTC. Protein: CSVAGQLVETQYF.